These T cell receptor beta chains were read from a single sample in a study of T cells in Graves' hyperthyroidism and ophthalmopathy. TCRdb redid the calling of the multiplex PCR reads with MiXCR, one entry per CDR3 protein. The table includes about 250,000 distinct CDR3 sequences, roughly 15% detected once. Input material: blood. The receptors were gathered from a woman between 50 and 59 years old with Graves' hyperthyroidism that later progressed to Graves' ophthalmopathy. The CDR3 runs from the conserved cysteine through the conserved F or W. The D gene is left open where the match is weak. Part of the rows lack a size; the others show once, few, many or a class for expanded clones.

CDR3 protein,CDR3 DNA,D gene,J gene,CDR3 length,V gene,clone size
CASSEALAANTDTQYF,TGTGCCAGCAGTGAGGCACTAGCGGCTAACACAGATACGCAGTATTTT,TRBD2,TRBJ2-3,16,TRBV2,many
CAISEDRDSDTQYF,TGTGCCATCAGTGAGGACAGGGACTCAGATACGCAGTATTTT,NA,TRBJ2-3,14,TRBV10-3,many
CASTLVEEAFF,TGTGCCAGCACCCTCGTGGAGGAAGCTTTCTTT,NA,TRBJ1-1,11,TRBV3-1,many
CASGTGYQETQYF,TGTGCCAGTGGGACAGGGTACCAAGAGACCCAGTACTTC,TRBD1,TRBJ2-5,13,TRBV28,many
CASSLAVRGETQYF,TGCGCCAGCAGCTTGGCCGTCCGGGGGGAGACCCAGTACTTC,NA,TRBJ2-5,14,TRBV5-1,many
CASSDSYLPLEQYF,TGTGCCAGTTCCGACAGCTATTTACCACTCGAGCAGTACTTC,NA,TRBJ2-7,14,TRBV28,many
CASSPTGAGELFF,TGTGCCAGCAGCCCCACAGGGGCCGGGGAGCTGTTTTTT,TRBD1,TRBJ2-2,13,TRBV3-1,many
CSASTRLAHNEQFF,TGCAGTGCCTCGACCAGACTAGCCCACAATGAGCAGTTCTTC,TRBD2,TRBJ2-1,14,TRBV20-1,few
CASSLVRVTLYEQYF,TGTGCCAGCAGCTTAGTACGAGTTACACTCTACGAGCAGTACTTC,NA,TRBJ2-7,15,TRBV7-6,many
CASSRTSGAVETQYF,TGTGCCAGCAGCCGGACTAGCGGTGCTGTAGAGACCCAGTACTTC,TRBD2,TRBJ2-5,15,TRBV28,many
CASGPSSYNEQFF,TGTGCCAGTGGGCCTAGCTCCTACAATGAGCAGTTCTTC,NA,TRBJ2-1,13,TRBV18,many
CASSYDRAERGTEAFF,TGTGCCAGCAGCTATGACAGGGCGGAGAGGGGCACTGAAGCTTTCTTT,TRBD1,TRBJ1-1,16,TRBV7-9,NA
CASSQDGDREYENTIYF,TGTGCCAGCAGCCAAGATGGGGACAGGGAGTATGAAAACACCATATATTTT,TRBD1,TRBJ1-3,17,TRBV3-1,few
CSAVLGRHEQFF,TGCAGTGCTGTACTAGGGCGGCATGAGCAGTTCTTC,NA,TRBJ2-1,12,TRBV20-1,many
CASSLKGNQPQHF,TGTGCCAGCAGTTTAAAAGGGAATCAGCCCCAGCATTTT,NA,TRBJ1-5,13,TRBV12-3/TRBV12-4,few
CASSEWGKTGDTQYF,TGTGCCAGCAGTGAATGGGGGAAAACAGGGGATACGCAGTATTTT,NA,TRBJ2-3,15,TRBV25-1,NA
CSADRDRTDTQYF,TGCAGTGCTGACCGGGACAGGACAGATACGCAGTATTTT,TRBD1,TRBJ2-3,13,TRBV20-1,many
CASSATSGPPEYF,TGTGCCAGTAGTGCGACTAGCGGGCCCCCCGAGTACTTC,TRBD2,TRBJ2-5,13,TRBV19,NA
CASSSGGLAGIPHTQYF,TGTGCCAGCAGTTCAGGGGGGCTAGCGGGAATCCCACATACGCAGTATTTT,TRBD2,TRBJ2-3,17,TRBV28,NA
CASSQGGVAGEQYF,TGTGCCAGCAGCCAAGGGGGTGTAGCGGGCGAGCAGTACTTC,TRBD2,TRBJ2-7,14,TRBV3-1,NA
CASSVEIGGSLGNEQFF,TGTGCCAGCAGCGTAGAGATCGGCGGGAGTCTAGGCAATGAGCAGTTCTTC,TRBD2,TRBJ2-1,17,TRBV9,many
CATSSPGNSYEQYF,TGTGCCACCAGCAGTCCGGGGAACTCCTACGAGCAGTACTTC,NA,TRBJ2-7,14,TRBV28,many
CASSSIPRQPKGYTF,TGTGCCAGCAGTTCTATCCCCAGACAGCCTAAGGGCTACACCTTC,NA,TRBJ1-2,15,TRBV27,many
CASTNGPDTEAFF,TGTGCCAGTACTAACGGGCCGGACACTGAAGCTTTCTTT,NA,TRBJ1-1,13,TRBV19,NA
CASRRQGAEKLFF,TGTGCCAGCAGGCGACAGGGGGCTGAGAAACTGTTTTTT,TRBD1,TRBJ1-4,13,TRBV6-1,many
CSTRLAGGVRETQYF,TGCAGCACGAGACTAGCGGGAGGTGTTAGAGAGACCCAGTACTTC,TRBD2,TRBJ2-5,15,TRBV29-1,many
CASSLGHLREAFF,TGTGCCAGCAGCTTAGGACACCTGAGAGAAGCTTTCTTT,NA,TRBJ1-1,13,TRBV7-8,many
CAWRMTAASYNEQFF,TGTGCCTGGAGGATGACTGCCGCTTCCTACAATGAGCAGTTCTTC,NA,TRBJ2-1,15,TRBV30,many
CASSQNPNEQFF,TGTGCCAGCAGCCAAAACCCAAATGAGCAGTTCTTC,NA,TRBJ2-1,12,TRBV3-1,many
CASSEASGKSYEQYF,TGTGCCAGCAGTGAAGCCAGCGGGAAGTCCTACGAGCAGTACTTC,TRBD2,TRBJ2-7,15,TRBV2,many
CAWWRGGAGEQYF,TGTGCCTGGTGGAGGGGGGGGGCCGGCGAGCAGTACTTC,NA,TRBJ2-7,13,TRBV30,many
CAWESSGGVHEQFF,TGTGCCTGGGAATCTAGCGGGGGAGTGCATGAGCAGTTCTTC,TRBD2,TRBJ2-1,14,TRBV30,NA
CSARGSWLAGVETQYF,TGCAGTGCTAGAGGCTCGTGGCTGGCGGGAGTAGAGACCCAGTACTTC,TRBD2,TRBJ2-5,16,TRBV20-1,many
CASSVGGGQGPQETQYF,TGTGCCAGCAGTGTAGGGGGGGGACAGGGCCCTCAAGAGACCCAGTACTTC,TRBD1,TRBJ2-5,17,TRBV28,many
CASSEVPRGTEAFF,TGTGCCAGCAGTGAAGTACCGCGGGGCACTGAAGCTTTCTTT,NA,TRBJ1-1,14,TRBV2,many
CASSPHPYEQYF,TGTGCCAGCAGTCCACACCCCTACGAGCAGTACTTC,NA,TRBJ2-7,12,TRBV27,NA
CASSLAVGGEKLFF,TGTGCCAGCAGCTTAGCGGTGGGTGGAGAAAAACTGTTTTTT,NA,TRBJ1-4,14,TRBV7-2,many
CATSRTVGQTSREKLFF,TGTGCCACCAGCAGAACAGTGGGACAGACTAGTCGAGAAAAACTGTTTTTT,TRBD1,TRBJ1-4,17,TRBV15,NA
CASSSVGNQPQHF,TGTGCCAGCAGTTCAGTCGGCAATCAGCCCCAGCATTTT,NA,TRBJ1-5,13,TRBV6-5,many
CAISPGLVSEQYF,TGTGCCATCAGCCCGGGACTAGTAAGCGAGCAGTACTTC,TRBD2,TRBJ2-7,13,TRBV10-3,NA
CASSEGQSPYNEQFF,TGTGCCAGCAGTGAGGGACAGTCCCCTTACAATGAGCAGTTCTTC,TRBD1,TRBJ2-1,15,TRBV2,many
CASSETGLAVYEQYF,TGTGCCAGCAGTGAAACAGGGTTAGCGGTCTACGAGCAGTACTTC,NA,TRBJ2-7,15,TRBV6-1,many
CASSPGWGWTEAFF,TGTGCCAGCTCACCCGGGTGGGGATGGACTGAAGCTTTCTTT,NA,TRBJ1-1,14,TRBV18,many
CASTPGQVGNYGYTF,TGTGCCAGCACTCCGGGACAGGTGGGGAACTATGGCTACACCTTC,TRBD1,TRBJ1-2,15,TRBV9,many
CASSVDPGAFF,TGTGCCAGCAGCGTGGATCCTGGGGCTTTCTTT,NA,TRBJ1-1,11,TRBV5-8,many
CASSQDYRRGIQETQYF,TGTGCCAGCAGCCAGGACTATCGGAGGGGTATCCAAGAGACCCAGTACTTC,NA,TRBJ2-5,17,TRBV4-2,few
CASSPGAGITTDTQYF,TGTGCCAGCTCACCCGGGGCAGGGATAACCACAGATACGCAGTATTTT,NA,TRBJ2-3,16,TRBV18,many
CASSLMRVGELFF,TGTGCCAGCAGTTTAATGCGGGTTGGGGAGCTGTTTTTT,NA,TRBJ2-2,13,TRBV12-3/TRBV12-4,many
CASNQGYNAGGYTF,TGTGCCAGCAATCAGGGCTACAACGCAGGTGGCTACACCTTC,NA,TRBJ1-2,14,TRBV6-1,few
CAGSQERHQPQHF,TGTGCCGGCAGCCAAGAACGGCATCAGCCCCAGCATTTT,NA,TRBJ1-5,13,TRBV4-2,NA